The source of this T cell receptor (beta chain) is a study of cytomegalovirus exposure and HLA in healthy donors. Healthy people donating bone marrow made up the donors. The CDR3 contains 14 residues. V gave up 5 bases and J gave up 4 bases; unmatched junction bases: 6. Germline loops: CDR1 SNHLY, CDR2 FYNNEI. The PCR used 60 Vbeta and 13 Jbeta primers. Assay: immunoSEQ multiplex PCR; the TCRdb copy retains only in-frame clones and omits some. The sample contains approximately 220,000 clones, less than 85% of which appear only once. The chain uses TRBV2 and TRBJ2-7, with TRBD1 identical over 9 bases. This clonotype was obtained from a man between 18 and 29 years old in good health and CMV-seronegative. Sequencing used PBMCs. The chain's CDR3 is CASSYTGGRYEQYF. CDR3 nucleotide sequence: TGTGCCAGCAGTTATACAGGGGGCCGGTACGAGCAGTACTTC.